Listed below are T cell receptor beta chains from one sample, sequenced in a study of T cell responses to AZD1222 COVID-19 vaccine. Sequenced by immunoSEQ multiplex PCR; TCRdb stores in-frame clones only, minus some. The sample carries over 200,000 clones, roughly 94% recorded once. This material consisted of peripheral blood, taken 28 days after the second dose of the MenACWY control vaccine. The receptor source for this set is an adult who received the MenACWY meningococcal vaccine as a control. The CDR3 runs from the conserved cysteine through the conserved F or W. The D gene is left open where the match is weak. The size of a clone is reported for some rows only, either as once, few or many, or as a class for expanded clones.

j_call clone_size v_call d_call cdr3_aa cdr3_nt
TRBJ2-7 few TRBV11-2 TRBD1 CASSRDSYEQYF TGTGCCAGCAGCCGGGACAGCTACGAGCAGTACTTC
TRBJ1-5 . TRBV30 . CAWSVGDGHGNQPQHF TGTGCCTGGAGTGTCGGGGACGGCCATGGCAATCAGCCCCAGCATTTT
TRBJ2-7 . TRBV18 . CASSPRAYEQYF TGTGCCAGCTCACCACGCGCCTACGAGCAGTACTTC
TRBJ2-3 . TRBV5-4 . CASSLGGGTDTQYF TGTGCCAGCAGCTTGGGTGGGGGCACAGATACGCAGTATTTT
TRBJ2-7 . TRBV28 . CASRRRGPSYEQYF TGTGCCAGCAGAAGGAGGGGGCCCTCCTACGAGCAGTACTTC
TRBJ1-5 . TRBV4-1 . CASRVQPQHF TGCGCCAGCAGAGTCCAGCCCCAGCATTTT
TRBJ2-2 . TRBV5-1 . CASSLGPGPVTGELFF TGCGCCAGCAGCTTGGGTCCGGGGCCGGTCACCGGGGAGCTGTTTTTT
TRBJ2-1 once TRBV24-1 TRBD2 CATSVGLAGNEQFF TGTGCCACCAGTGTTGGACTAGCTGGTAATGAGCAGTTCTTC
TRBJ1-2 . TRBV5-1 TRBD1 CASSRTVRGGGYTF TGCGCCAGCAGCCGGACTGTCAGGGGGGGCGGCTACACCTTC
TRBJ1-2 . TRBV28 . CASSLPTGQGGYTF TGTGCCAGCAGTTTACCAACCGGCCAGGGGGGCTACACCTTC
TRBJ2-3 . TRBV7-3 TRBD2 CASSLGAAGGLTDTQYF TGTGCCAGCAGCTTAGGGGCAGCGGGGGGCCTCACAGATACGCAGTATTTT
TRBJ2-2 . TRBV29-1 . CSVEAGVVGELFF TGCAGCGTCGAGGCAGGGGTGGTCGGGGAGCTGTTTTTT
TRBJ1-1 . TRBV5-1 . CASTIAGGNTEAFF TGCGCCAGCACCATTGCGGGGGGGAACACTGAAGCTTTCTTT
TRBJ1-2 . TRBV5-4 TRBD1 CASSKTGSGYTF TGTGCCAGCAGCAAGACAGGGAGTGGCTACACCTTC
TRBJ2-7 . TRBV19 TRBD1 CASSLGGQVYEQYF TGTGCCAGTAGTCTGGGCGGACAGGTGTACGAGCAGTACTTC
TRBJ1-2 . TRBV7-3 . CASSLTPDGSYGYTF TGTGCCAGCAGCTTAACACCGGACGGGTCCTATGGCTACACCTTC
TRBJ1-4 . TRBV5-6 . CASSLPATNEKLFF TGTGCCAGCAGCTTGCCGGCAACTAATGAAAAACTGTTTTTT
TRBJ2-4 . TRBV30 . CAWSRAKNIQYF TGTGCCTGGAGTCGAGCCAAAAACATTCAGTACTTC
TRBJ2-2 . TRBV19 . CASSNYGGNTGELFF TGTGCCAGTAGTAACTACGGGGGGAACACCGGGGAGCTGTTTTTT
TRBJ1-3 . TRBV7-9 . CASSLGGSGNTIYF TGTGCCAGCAGCTTAGGAGGGTCTGGAAACACCATATATTTT
TRBJ1-3 . TRBV7-2 . CASSPESGVGNTIYF TGTGCCAGCAGCCCGGAGTCAGGGGTCGGAAACACCATATATTTT
TRBJ2-7 . TRBV25-1 TRBD1 CASSEGTAWRGQYF TGTGCCAGCAGTGAAGGGACAGCATGGAGAGGGCAGTACTTC
TRBJ2-2 . TRBV5-1 . CASTPRDTGELFF TGCGCCAGCACCCCCCGGGACACCGGGGAGCTGTTTTTT
TRBJ1-6 . TRBV27 . CASSLQGGYNSPLHF TGTGCCAGCAGTTTACAGGGAGGCTATAATTCACCCCTCCACTTT
TRBJ2-1 . TRBV3-1/TRBV3-2 . CASSQSSVEQFF TGTGCCAGCAGCCAATCTAGCGTTGAGCAGTTCTTC
TRBJ2-7 . TRBV7-8 TRBD1 CASSPGQVAYEQYF TGTGCCAGCAGCCCGGGACAGGTAGCCTACGAGCAGTACTTC
TRBJ2-7 . TRBV11-1 TRBD1 CASSVQGRTSEQYF TGTGCCAGCAGCGTACAGGGGCGTACGAGCGAGCAGTACTTC
TRBJ1-6 . TRBV4-1 . CASSSEPGLRSPLHF TGCGCCAGCAGCTCGGAACCGGGACTTCGTTCACCCCTCCACTTT
TRBJ2-5 . TRBV5-4 TRBD2 CASSLSPSGYQETQYF TGTGCCAGCAGCTTGTCTCCTAGCGGCTACCAAGAGACCCAGTACTTC
TRBJ1-1 . TRBV25-1 . CASRSLRMNTEAFF TGTGCCAGCAGATCTCTACGAATGAACACTGAAGCTTTCTTT
TRBJ1-4 . TRBV2 TRBD1 CASSGGTGVEKLFF TGTGCCAGCAGTGGCGGGACAGGCGTTGAAAAACTGTTTTTT
TRBJ1-1 . TRBV5-1 TRBD1 CASSWDRTNTEAFF TGCGCCAGCAGCTGGGACAGAACGAACACTGAAGCTTTCTTT
TRBJ1-1 . TRBV6-4 . CASSSIRGTEAFF TGTGCCAGCAGTTCCATCAGGGGTACTGAAGCTTTCTTT
TRBJ1-2 . TRBV5-4 . CASSLGYNYGYTF TGTGCCAGCAGCTTGGGTTATAACTATGGCTACACCTTC
TRBJ2-3 . TRBV7-2 TRBD1 CASSLVGQGASSDTQYF TGTGCCAGCAGCTTAGTAGGTCAGGGGGCTTCGTCGGATACGCAGTATTTT
TRBJ1-4 . TRBV7-9 TRBD1 CASSMDRDHEKLFF TGTGCCAGCAGCATGGACAGGGATCACGAAAAACTGTTTTTT
TRBJ2-5 . TRBV24-1 . CATSQRETQYF TGTGCCACCAGTCAGCGGGAGACCCAGTACTTC
TRBJ2-7 . TRBV11-1 . CASSPRDRHYEQYF TGTGCCAGCAGCCCCCGCGACAGACACTACGAGCAGTACTTC
TRBJ2-3 . TRBV27 . CASSPTAADTQYF TGTGCCAGCAGTCCGACGGCGGCAGATACGCAGTATTTT
TRBJ1-4 . TRBV18 . CASSPGTYKEKLFF TGTGCCAGCTCACCGGGGACCTATAAAGAAAAACTGTTTTTT
TRBJ1-3 . TRBV6-5 . CASSYSTPASGNTIYF TGTGCCAGCAGTTACTCGACTCCAGCCTCTGGAAACACCATATATTTT
TRBJ1-1 . TRBV9 . CASSPRGGYTEAFF TGTGCCAGCAGCCCAAGGGGGGGCTACACTGAAGCTTTCTTT
TRBJ2-7 . TRBV28 TRBD2 CASSLLTSGGLSYEQYF TGTGCCAGCAGTTTATTAACTAGCGGGGGACTCTCCTACGAGCAGTACTTC
TRBJ2-2 . TRBV30 . CAWSVKGGTGELFF TGTGCCTGGAGTGTAAAGGGAGGCACCGGGGAGCTGTTTTTT
TRBJ1-2 few TRBV19 . CASSDRRFPYGYTF TGTGCCAGTAGTGACCGGAGATTCCCCTATGGCTACACCTTC
TRBJ2-7 once TRBV5-4 . CASSLAAGLGEQYF TGTGCCAGCAGCTTGGCTGCGGGGCTCGGGGAGCAGTACTTC
TRBJ1-2 . TRBV30 TRBD1 CAWLSGGGYTF TGTGCCTGGCTTTCAGGGGGCGGCTACACCTTC
TRBJ1-5 once TRBV3-1/TRBV3-2 TRBD1 CASSHGRGANQPQHF TGTGCCAGCAGCCATGGCAGGGGGGCCAATCAGCCCCAGCATTTT